The 8 T cell receptor beta chains below come from one sample, sequenced in a study of early T cells in non-severe SARS-CoV-2 infection. TCRdb re-derived calls from the 5' RACE reads in MiXCR, one entry per CDR3 protein. The table lists roughly 56,000 distinct CDR3 sequences, over 9.5% of them singletons. Sequencing was done on a sample of whole blood. The receptor source for this set is an adult who was a healthcare worker with PCR-confirmed SARS-CoV-2 infection or an uninfected control (not recorded which).

This clonotype was seen a handful of times. The CDR3 loop reads CASSLDRVTYNEQFF. The CDR3, as DNA: TGTGCCAGCAGCCTGGACAGGGTCACCTACAATGAGCAGTTCTTC. The V call is TRBV7-8, the J call TRBJ2-1, with TRBD1 identical over 8 bases. The length of the CDR3 is 15 residues. CDR1 and CDR2 from the germline V gene are SGHVS and FQNEAQ. Trimming cost V 5 bases and J 2 bases; bases outside gene matches: 5.

The chain employs TRBV12-3 or TRBV12-4 and TRBJ2-3; D is undetermined. Between the trimmed V and J ends, which lost 1 base and 1 base, there was a span of 9 bases. This CDR3 region has 15 residues. CDR3 in DNA: TGTGCCAGCAGTTTAGGCGGAGTTGGCACAGATACGCAGTATTTT. Translation: CASSLGGVGTDTQYF.

This clonotype was detected ten times or more. The genes are TRBV6-1 and TRBJ2-7; the match to TRBD1 covers 11 bases. V lost 6 bases, J lost 6 bases, and 7 bases stayed unmatched. CDR1 and CDR2 from the germline V gene are MNHNS and SASEGT. The CDR3 spans 14 residues. CDR3 residues: CASSVGQGAIEQYF. CDR3 bases: TGTGCCAGCAGCGTTGGACAGGGGGCTATCGAGCAGTACTTC.

The chain employs TRBV11-2 and TRBJ2-5; D is undetermined. Germline CDR1 is SGHAT and CDR2 is FQNNGV. V shed 4 bases and J shed 1 base, with 16 bases lying between them. CDR3 length: 16 residues. CDR3: CASSYRAGESQETQYF. CDR3 bases: TGTGCCAGCAGCTACCGGGCTGGGGAAAGCCAAGAGACCCAGTACTTC.

This clonotype was observed a few times. V gene TRBV5-1 combines with J gene TRBJ2-1; a possible D gene is TRBD2 (6 bases). Between the trimmed V and J ends, which lost 3 bases and 8 bases, there was a span of 12 bases. The CDR3 has 13 residues. Germline lookup yields CDR1 SGHRS and CDR2 YFSETQ. CDR3 bases: TGCGCCAGCAGCTGGGGACTCGTCGATGAGCAGTTCTTC. Protein sequence: CASSWGLVDEQFF.

This clonotype was seen more than once but under ten times. V is TRBV5-4 and J is TRBJ2-7; 8 bases map to TRBD2. Germline trimming cut 3 bases from V and 0 bases from J; bases unmatched to any gene: 5. This CDR3 comprises 15 residues. The V gene's germline CDR1 is SGHNT and CDR2 YYREEE (reference sequence). The CDR3 nucleotides read TGTGCCAGCAGCTGGGACCGGGAGGGCTCCTACGAGCAGTACTTC. Its translation: CASSWDREGSYEQYF.

The chain links TRBV29-1 to TRBJ2-1; 10 bases fit TRBD1. Germline V gives CDR1 SQVTM, CDR2 ANQGSEA. The V and J ends lost 4 bases and 3 bases, in that order; junction bases with no gene match: 3. CDR3 length: 14 residues. CDR3 in DNA: TGCAGCGTTGCGGGACAGGGGATCTACAATGAGCAGTTCTTC. It specifies CSVAGQGIYNEQFF.

V usage is TRBV6-1 and J usage is TRBJ2-6; D might be TRBD1 or TRBD2, each matching 5 bases. The CDR3 runs to 15 residues. Germline V gene data show CDR1 as MNHNS and CDR2 as SASEGT. Trimming shortened V by 8 bases and J by 4 bases, and 15 bases separated the two germline ends. CDR3 region: CASRRGPAGANVLTF. The DNA of the CDR3 is TGTGCCAGCCGTCGGGGACCCGCCGGGGCCAACGTCCTGACTTTC.